The 27 T cell receptor beta chains below all came from one sample that was sequenced in a study of beta chain features in type 1 diabetes. The study reverse transcribed the entire isolated RNA, so it sequenced expressed TCRB transcripts. Using immunoSEQ multiplex PCR, the repertoire was profiled, and TCRdb retains in-frame clones only, with some absent. The sample yields fewer than 350,000 clones, around a fifth seen once. The sample consisted of naive CD4+ T cells from blood. The receptors stem from a woman aged 18-35 years in good health.

The V and J genes are TRBV11-3 and TRBJ2-1; D is possibly TRBD2 (5 bases). Germline lookup yields CDR1 SGHNT and CDR2 YENEEA. Trimming stripped 4 bases from V and 7 bases from J, with 8 bases between. This CDR3 is 12 amino acids long. CDR3 amino acids: CASSSGVNEQFF. CDR3 sequence (DNA): TGTGCCAGCAGCTCCGGGGTGAATGAGCAGTTCTTC.

The genes are TRBV7-2 and TRBJ2-7; 7 nucleotides agree with TRBD2. This CDR3 is built from 14 residues. CDR1 and CDR2 (germline): SGHTA, FQGNSA. V trimming: 5 bases; J trimming: 2 bases; junction bases outside the gene matches: 6. CDR3 sequence: CASSQRDLAYEQYF. The CDR3 DNA is TGTGCCAGCAGCCAGCGGGACTTGGCCTACGAGCAGTACTTC.

The rearrangement links TRBV18 to TRBJ2-1; possible D gene TRBD2, 5 bases. This CDR3 is 15 amino acids long. Deletions cut 2 bases from V and 5 bases from J, with 13 bases between. Germline assignment: CDR1 KGHSH and CDR2 LQKENI. CDR3 coding DNA: TGTGCCAGCTCACCAGGCGGCGGGCTCAACAATGAGCAGTTCTTC. This encodes CASSPGGGLNNEQFF.

This clone was recorded a few times. This chain links TRBV19 with TRBJ1-5, with TRBD1 matching 7 bases. The J segment lost 11 bases and the V segment lost 3 bases, leaving 10 bases of the junction unmatched. The germline CDR1 and CDR2 sequences are LNHDA and SQIVND (reference sequence). This CDR3 is built from 14 residues. CDR3 in amino acids: CASSIRQGAQSQHF. The DNA for the CDR3 is TGTGCCAGTAGTATCAGACAGGGCGCACAGTCCCAGCATTTT.

This clone was seen only a few times. This chain connects TRBV29-1 to TRBJ2-5; 8 bases fit TRBD1. Germline lookup yields CDR1 SQVTM and CDR2 ANQGSEA. The CDR3 totals 14 residues. Trimming took 4 bases from V and 5 from J; bases not matched to a gene: 9. CDR3 residues: CSVVSWDRRETQYF. DNA of the CDR3: TGCAGCGTTGTCTCGTGGGACAGGAGGGAGACCCAGTACTTC.

This clone occurred a few times. This chain links TRBV18 with TRBJ1-2; 9 nucleotides agree with TRBD1. The germline V gene encodes CDR1 KGHSH and CDR2 LQKENI. V dropped 2 bases and J dropped 8; count of bases not matched to a gene: 9. CDR3 length equals 15 residues. The chain's CDR3 is CASSPGQGRSLGYTF. CDR3 bases: TGTGCCAGCTCACCAGGACAGGGGAGGTCTCTCGGCTACACCTTC. Supplemented by reference TRBV18 and TRBJ1-2, the full variable domain reads NAGVMQNPRHLVRRRGQEARLRCSPMKGHSHVYWYRQLPEEGLKFMVYLQKENIIDESGMPKERFSAEFPKEGPSILRIQQVVRGDSAAYFCASSPGQGRSLGYTFGSGTRLTVV.

This clone was seen only a few times. The V call is TRBV10-3, the J call TRBJ2-5, with a weak D call TRBD2 (6 bases). CDR1 is ENHRY, CDR2 SYGVKD, per germline. The CDR3 covers 14 residues. Trimming cost V 8 bases and J 2 bases, with 15 bases left between them. Here the CDR3 reads CAIGGGAGQETQYF. CDR3 coding DNA: TGTGCCATCGGAGGAGGGGCGGGTCAAGAGACCCAGTACTTC.

This clone has a handful of counts. V gene TRBV7-9 combines with J gene TRBJ2-4; D is perhaps TRBD1 (6 bases). The CDR3 is 15 amino acids. V was trimmed by 1 base and J by 7 bases, leaving 14 bases between them. Germline V gene sequence: CDR1 SEHNR, CDR2 FQNEAQ (reference sequence). CDR3 sequence reads: CASSLGTVRQNIQYF. The CDR3 nucleotides are TGTGCCAGCAGCTTAGGGACAGTTCGACAGAACATTCAGTACTTC.

The table lists this clone with a few counts. The chain links TRBV5-1 to TRBJ1-2, with 7 bases aligning to TRBD1. V gave up 3 bases and J gave up 6 bases; unmatched junction bases: 2. Germline assignment: CDR1 SGHRS and CDR2 YFSETQ. There are 12 residues in the CDR3. CDR3 coding DNA: TGCGCCAGCAGCTCAACAGGGGATGGCTACACCTTC. Protein product: CASSSTGDGYTF.

J is TRBJ2-1 and V is TRBV19, with 7 bases fitting TRBD2. V lost 6 bases and J lost 6; bases outside the gene matches: 8. This CDR3 is built from 14 residues. Looked up from germline, CDR1 is LNHDA and CDR2 is SQIVND (reference sequence). The DNA for the CDR3 is TGTGCCAGTAGATGGGGGACTACACCCAATGAGCAGTTCTTC. This codes for CASRWGTTPNEQFF.

The chain couples TRBV5-1 to TRBJ2-2; tentative D call: TRBD1 (5 bases). The V gene's germline CDR1 is SGHRS and CDR2 YFSETQ. CDR3 length: 15 residues. V was trimmed by 2 bases and J by 7 bases, leaving 15 bases between them. The CDR3 DNA reads as TGCGCCAGCAGCTTTCAGGCAGGGAATATCGGGGAGCTGTTTTTT. This sequence encodes CASSFQAGNIGELFF.

This clone was counted only a few times. The CDR3 nucleotides are TGTGCCTGGATGAGGGACAGAACAGATACGCAGTATTTT. Translating gives CAWMRDRTDTQYF. The chain combines TRBV30 with TRBJ2-3, with 7 bases aligning to TRBD1. The V segment lost 4 bases and the J segment 3 bases; nucleotides outside the gene matches: 4. Germline CDR1 reads GTSNPN; CDR2 reads SVGIG (reference sequence). There are 13 residues in the CDR3.

This rearrangement joins TRBV2 to TRBJ2-3; tentative D call: TRBD1 (5 bases). V was cut by 6 bases and J by 4 bases, with 11 bases left in between. This CDR3 comprises 13 residues. CDR1 and CDR2 (germline): SNHLY, FYNNEI. Here the CDR3 reads CASSPQGSDTQYF. DNA for the CDR3: TGTGCCAGCAGCCCTCAGGGTTCAGATACGCAGTATTTT.

The table lists this clone with a few counts. The V gene is TRBV21-1, the J gene TRBJ2-7; the D call in the table, TRBD2, was not verified against the DNA. TRBV21-1 is a known pseudogene. This CDR3 has 19 amino acids. Written as DNA, the CDR3 is TGTGCCAGCAGCAAAGTTCCCGGGTGCTGTGCTAGCGAGTCCTACGAGCAGTACTTC. Translated: CASSKVPGCCASESYEQYF.

In this sample, this clone turned up a few times. The CDR3 is CASSPAAGGVDTQYF. The CDR3 region has the DNA TGTGCCAGCAGCCCAGCAGCGGGGGGCGTGGATACGCAGTATTTT. V usage is TRBV7-3 and J usage is TRBJ2-3; 9 nucleotides match TRBD2. Trimming at V came to 5 bases and at J to 6 bases, leaving 9 bases not matched to a gene. This CDR3 has 15 amino acids. CDR1 SGHTA and CDR2 FQGTGA come from the germline V gene.

V usage is TRBV5-1 and J usage is TRBJ2-6; TRBD1 matches at 8 bases. This CDR3 is built from 18 residues. Germline V gene data show CDR1 as SGHRS and CDR2 as YFSETQ. The V segment lost 5 bases and the J segment 5 bases; nucleotides outside the gene matches: 15. The CDR3 DNA reads as TGCGCCAGCAGTTCCACCGGGACAGGTTCCGGCTGGGCCAACGTCCTGACTTTC. Amino acid sequence: CASSSTGTGSGWANVLTF.

The chain is built from TRBV5-1 and TRBJ2-5; 11 bases map to TRBD2. The CDR3 totals 15 residues. The germline V gene has CDR1 SGHRS and CDR2 YFSETQ. Germline trimming cut 7 bases from V and 1 base from J; bases unmatched to any gene: 6. CDR3 bases: TGCGCCAGCGCCTGGGGGACTAGCGGCCAAGAGACCCAGTACTTC. It is translated as CASAWGTSGQETQYF.

This clone has just a few counts. The CDR3 spells CASSQDQGTVNTEAFF. The CDR3 nucleotides are TGCGCCAGCAGCCAAGATCAAGGGACAGTAAACACTGAAGCTTTCTTT. V is TRBV4-1 and J is TRBJ1-1, with 7 bases identical to TRBD1. The germline gives CDR1 MGHRA, CDR2 YSYEKL. This CDR3 is 16 amino acids long. Trimming cost V 0 bases and J 2 bases; bases outside gene matches: 6.

This clone has a handful of counts. CDR3 coding DNA: TGCGCCAGCAGCGGGCTACAGGGAAGCTCCTACAATGAGCAGTTCTTC. Protein: CASSGLQGSSYNEQFF. The J gene is TRBJ2-1, the V gene TRBV5-1, with a possible D match to TRBD1 (6 bases). CDR1 is SGHRS and CDR2 is YFSETQ in the germline V gene. This CDR3 contains 16 residues. The V and J ends lost 4 bases and 0 bases respectively, with 14 bases between them.

V gene TRBV4-3 combines with J gene TRBJ2-4; 7 bases agree with TRBD2. Germline lookup yields CDR1 LGHNA and CDR2 YSLEER. Trimming took 3 bases from V and 8 from J; bases not matched to a gene: 4. This CDR3 contains 13 residues. CDR3 loop: CASSQRGMDIQYF. In nucleotides, the CDR3 is TGCGCCAGCAGCCAGCGGGGGATGGACATTCAGTACTTC.

This clone has just a few counts. This chain joins TRBV7-3 and TRBJ2-5; 9 nucleotides match TRBD2. The V gene's germline CDR1 is SGHTA and CDR2 FQGTGA. The V gene end was trimmed by 5 bases and the J gene end by 2 bases; junction bases not matched to a gene: 3. The CDR3 runs 14 residues. CDR3 coding DNA: TGTGCCAGCAGCAAGACTAGCGGTCAAGAGACCCAGTACTTC. It yields the protein CASSKTSGQETQYF.

The genes are TRBV7-2 and TRBJ2-1; 12 positions agree with TRBD2. Germline CDR1 reads SGHTA; CDR2 reads FQGNSA. The CDR3 is made up of 13 amino acids. The J segment lost 16 bases and the V segment lost 6 bases, leaving 10 bases of the junction unmatched. CDR3 sequence: CASRRGLAGRAFF. The CDR3 DNA reads as TGTGCCAGCAGGCGCGGACTAGCGGGGCGAGCATTCTTC. Together with reference TRBV7-2 and TRBJ2-1, the CDR3 gives the full variable domain: GAGVSQSPSNKVTEKGKDVELRCDPISGHTALYWYRQSLGQGLEFLIYFQGNSAPDKSGLPSDRFSAERTGGSVSTLTIQRTQQEDSAVYLCASRRGLAGRAFFGPGTRLTVL.

This chain joins TRBV4-2 and TRBJ1-5; D possibly corresponds to TRBD1 (5 bases). This CDR3 comprises 15 residues. Per the germline V gene, CDR1 is LGHNA and CDR2 is YNFKEQ. V dropped 6 bases and J dropped 3 bases, with 15 bases sitting between them. The DNA for the CDR3 is TGTGCCAGCAGTCCAGAGGCAGGGTTCAATCAGCCCCAGCATTTT. Its protein product is CASSPEAGFNQPQHF.

This clone was found a few times. The V gene is TRBV10-3, the J gene TRBJ2-1; D call uncertain. The CDR3 is made up of 13 amino acids. Germline V CDR1 and CDR2: ENHRY, SYGVKD. V was trimmed by 0 bases and J by 11 bases, leaving 11 bases between them. The CDR3 DNA is TGTGCCATCAGTGAGTCAGAGAACCACCAGCAGTTCTTC. This sequence encodes CAISESENHQQFF.

This clone was picked up a small number of times. The chain couples TRBV4-3 to TRBJ2-7, with a weak D call TRBD1 (5 bases). Trimming took 3 bases from V and 2 from J, leaving 11 bases between them. The CDR3 totals 14 residues. Per germline, CDR1 LGHNA and CDR2 YSLEER. In DNA form, the CDR3 reads TGCGCCAGCAGCCAGCAGACAGAGGCCTACGAGCAGTACTTC. Translating gives CASSQQTEAYEQYF.

V and J are TRBV18 and TRBJ1-2; D is uncertain. Trimming removed 3 bases at V and 2 bases at J, with 16 bases between. Germline CDR1 and CDR2: KGHSH and LQKENI. The CDR3 has 16 residues. CDR3 sequence: CASSPFEGRENYGYTF. CDR3 sequence (DNA): TGTGCCAGCTCACCGTTTGAAGGACGGGAGAACTATGGCTACACCTTC.

This clone was detected only a few times. The chain carries TRBV5-6 and TRBJ1-1; the match to TRBD1 covers 9 bases. Germline V gives CDR1 SGHDT, CDR2 YYEEEE. V lost 5 bases to trimming and J lost 3 bases; unmatched junction nucleotides: 5. This CDR3 comprises 14 residues. The CDR3 spells CASRLTGGDTEAFF. As DNA, the CDR3 is TGTGCCAGCAGGTTGACAGGGGGTGACACTGAAGCTTTCTTT.